The text below deals with one TCR beta chain. The sample is drawn from a study of T cells in Graves' hyperthyroidism and ophthalmopathy. The study enrolled patients aged 18 to 65 with newly diagnosed hyperthyroidism of under 2 months' duration. Regions amplified from RNA transcripts were the TCR beta CDR3 regions. RT-PCR in the first round (using the HTBI primer set) targeted the TCR CDR3. TCRdb re-called the multiplex PCR reads through MiXCR, storing one row per CDR3 protein. This sample yields about 250,000 distinct CDR3 sequences, of which roughly 15% are seen a single time; around 30% belongs to the top ten. The CDR3 has 14 residues. In germline, CDR1 is SGDLS, CDR2 YYNGEE. The ends lost 6 bases at V and 4 bases at J; junction bases unmatched: 4.

Sequencing used blood. The origin of this receptor is a woman between 45 and 65 years old with Graves' hyperthyroidism that later progressed to Graves' ophthalmopathy. The V and J genes are TRBV9 and TRBJ1-6, with 7 bases lining up with TRBD1. CDR3 protein: CASTPGQYNSPLHF. The CDR3 DNA reads TGTGCCAGCACCCCGGGACAGTATAATTCACCCCTCCACTTT.